A single sample is the source of the 24 T cell receptor beta chains below, sequenced in a study of blood T cell repertoires in COVID-19. Measured with immunoSEQ multiplex PCR; TCRdb has only the in-frame clones, and not every one. The sample lists some 210,000 clones; 70% to 90% were seen once. The sequenced material came from peripheral blood. These receptors all stem from a woman aged 40 to 50 who had recovered from COVID-19.

The J gene is TRBJ1-2, the V gene TRBV29-1; possible D gene TRBD1, 5 bases. This CDR3 contains 14 residues. In germline, CDR1 is SQVTM, CDR2 ANQGSEA. V shed 0 bases and J shed 6 bases, with 14 bases lying between them. This chain's CDR3 is CSVEDTGGVNGYTF. Written as DNA, the CDR3 is TGCAGCGTTGAAGATACAGGAGGGGTTAATGGCTACACCTTC.

J is TRBJ2-7 and V is TRBV9; D is unclear. CDR3 size: 13 residues. CDR1 SGDLS and CDR2 YYNGEE come from the germline V gene. The V and J ends lost 0 bases and 3 bases respectively, with 7 bases between them. This chain's CDR3 is CASSVEGDYEQYF. The CDR3 DNA reads as TGTGCCAGCAGCGTAGAAGGAGACTACGAGCAGTACTTC.

This sequence joins TRBV7-7 and TRBJ2-5; 7 bases line up with TRBD1. This CDR3 contains 15 residues. Germline-derived CDR1 and CDR2 are SSHAT and FNYEAQ (reference sequence). V was pared by 1 base and J by 2 bases, with 4 bases of the junction left unmatched. The CDR3 nucleotides read TGTGCCAGCAGCTTAGGAGGGACAGCACAAGAGACCCAGTACTTC. This sequence encodes CASSLGGTAQETQYF. Supplemented by reference TRBV7-7 and TRBJ2-5, the full variable domain reads GAGVSQSPRYKVTKRGQDVTLRCDPISSHATLYWYQQALGQGPEFLTYFNYEAQPDKSGLPSDRFSAERPEGSISTLTIQRTEQRDSAMYRCASSLGGTAQETQYFGPGTRLLVL.

The V and J genes are TRBV19 and TRBJ2-2; 10 bases line up with TRBD2. With V trimmed by 5 bases and J by 7 bases, 4 bases remained unmatched. CDR1 and CDR2 from the germline V gene are LNHDA and SQIVND (reference sequence). The CDR3 consists of 14 residues. DNA for the CDR3: TGTGCCAGTAGTGAGCGGGAGGGCCGCGGGGAGCTGTTTTTT. It translates to CASSEREGRGELFF. Full variable domain (rest looked up from reference TRBV19 and TRBJ2-2): DGGITQSPKYLFRKEGQNVTLSCEQNLNHDAMYWYRQDPGQGLRLIYYSQIVNDFQKGDIAEGYSVSREKKESFPLTVTSAQKNPTAFYLCASSEREGRGELFFGEGSRLTVL.

The chain recombines TRBV30 with TRBJ2-3; 9 positions agree with TRBD1. This CDR3 region has 14 residues. V shed 4 bases and J 3 bases; nucleotides not matched to a gene: 5. Germline V gene lookup returns CDR1 GTSNPN and CDR2 SVGIG (reference sequence). The CDR3 nucleotides are TGTGCCTGGATCCGGGACAGGGCAACAGATACGCAGTATTTT. Encoded protein: CAWIRDRATDTQYF.

V and J are TRBV11-2 and TRBJ2-7, with D uncertain. CDR3 length equals 12 residues. Germline CDR1 and CDR2: SGHAT and FQNNGV. V lost 2 bases and J 6 bases, leaving 8 bases between the germline ends. The CDR3: CASSLSQFEQYF. Here the CDR3 DNA reads TGTGCCAGCAGCTTATCACAGTTCGAGCAGTACTTC.

The chain has TRBV27 and TRBJ1-6; the D is unclear. The CDR3 spans 13 residues. Trimming stripped 5 bases from V and 4 bases from J, with 6 bases between. CDR1 is MNHEY and CDR2 is SMNVEV in the germline V gene (reference sequence). DNA of the CDR3: TGTGCCAGCAGTACCTATTATAATTCACCCCTCCACTTT. Encoded protein: CASSTYYNSPLHF.

This chain connects TRBV18 to TRBJ2-7; perhaps TRBD2 as D (5 bases). The CDR3 runs to 17 residues. CDR1 KGHSH and CDR2 LQKENI come from the germline V gene. Between the trimmed V and J ends, which lost 1 base and 0 bases, there was a span of 16 bases. CDR3 sequence reads: CASSPQFYGESSYEQYF. CDR3 DNA: TGTGCCAGCTCACCACAGTTTTACGGGGAAAGCTCCTACGAGCAGTACTTC.

This chain uses TRBV3-1 (or the pseudogene TRBV3-2) with TRBJ2-2; 12 bases line up with TRBD2. CDR3 size: 16 residues. CDR1 LGHDT and CDR2 YNNKEL come from the germline V gene (reference sequence). With V trimmed by 6 bases and J by 5 bases, 7 bases remained unmatched. The CDR3 DNA follows: TGTGCCAGCAGAGAGACTAGCGGGAGTTGGACCGGGGAGCTGTTTTTT. Translated: CASRETSGSWTGELFF.

V usage is TRBV2 and J usage is TRBJ2-1; no clear D gene. This CDR3 is 14 amino acids long. The V gene's germline CDR1 is SNHLY and CDR2 FYNNEI. The V end was cut by 3 bases, the J end by 0 bases, with 6 bases between. In DNA form, the CDR3 reads TGTGCCAGCAGTGACTTCAGCTCCTACAATGAGCAGTTCTTC. Its translation is CASSDFSSYNEQFF.

This clone was seen once. This chain joins TRBV28 and TRBJ1-4; perhaps TRBD1 as D (6 bases). This CDR3 has 14 residues. The germline CDR1 and CDR2 sequences are MDHEN and SYDVKM. V was cut by 3 bases and J by 7 bases, with 12 bases left in between. CDR3 coding DNA: TGTGCCAGCAGTTTGGGGGGGCTCGGTGAAAAACTGTTTTTT. Translating it yields CASSLGGLGEKLFF.

V gene TRBV6-5 combines with J gene TRBJ1-5; D ambiguous. Germline loops: CDR1 MNHEY, CDR2 SVGAGI. The CDR3 extends over 13 amino acids. Trimming left V 3 bases short and J 4 bases short, with 7 bases between. CDR3 in DNA: TGTGCCAGCAGTTATGAGGGAAATCAGCCCCAGCATTTT. This codes for CASSYEGNQPQHF.

The chain recombines TRBV19 with TRBJ2-2, with 10 bases that match TRBD1. The V segment lost 5 bases and the J segment 7 bases; nucleotides outside the gene matches: 4. The CDR3 loop spans 14 amino acids. Germline CDR1 LNHDA, CDR2 SQIVND (reference sequence). The CDR3 DNA sequence: TGTGCCAGTAGTCGACAGGGGGCAATCGGGGAGCTGTTTTTT. Amino acid sequence: CASSRQGAIGELFF.

The rearrangement uses TRBV14 and TRBJ2-1, with 12 bases matching TRBD2. The V segment lost 4 bases and the J segment 4 bases; nucleotides outside the gene matches: 2. Germline loops: CDR1 SGHDN, CDR2 FVKESK. There are 15 residues in the CDR3. CDR3 bases: TGTGCCAGCAGCCGGACTAGCGGGGCGTACAATGAGCAGTTCTTC. Amino acids: CASSRTSGAYNEQFF. Full variable domain (remainder filled in from reference TRBV14 and TRBJ2-1): EAGVTQFPSHSVIEKGQTVTLRCDPISGHDNLYWYRRVMGKEIKFLLHFVKESKQDESGMPNNRFLAERTGGTYSTLKVQPAELEDSGVYFCASSRTSGAYNEQFFGPGTRLTVL.

This clone was detected a few times. The rearrangement uses TRBV15 and TRBJ2-2; D is possibly TRBD2 (6 bases). Trimming removed 8 bases from V and 0 bases from J, with 13 bases in between. The CDR3 covers 15 residues. Germline V gives CDR1 LNHNV, CDR2 YYDKDF (reference sequence). The CDR3 region has the DNA TGTGCCACCTCGGGCGGGATTACGAACACCGGGGAGCTGTTTTTT. Translating gives CATSGGITNTGELFF.

The rearrangement joins TRBV9 to TRBJ1-2; D may be TRBD1 (6 bases). The germline gives CDR1 SGDLS, CDR2 YYNGEE. The CDR3 extends over 13 amino acids. V was trimmed by 0 bases and J by 7 bases, leaving 10 bases between them. The DNA for the CDR3 is TGTGCCAGCAGCGTAGCAGGGGCGCTTGGCTACACCTTC. Protein sequence: CASSVAGALGYTF.

The chain carries TRBV10-3 and TRBJ2-2; 8 bases fit TRBD2. The germline CDR1 and CDR2 sequences are ENHRY and SYGVKD. Trimming took 5 bases from V and 7 from J; bases not matched to a gene: 9. The CDR3 spans 15 residues. The CDR3 spells CAISRSGSQVGELFF. DNA of the CDR3: TGTGCCATCAGTCGGAGCGGGAGTCAAGTCGGGGAGCTGTTTTTT.

A single count supports this clone. The V and J genes are TRBV29-1 and TRBJ2-2, with D possibly being TRBD2 (6 bases). The CDR3 has 12 amino acids. CDR1 is SQVTM and CDR2 is ANQGSEA in the germline V gene. V lost 1 base and J 6 bases, leaving 6 bases between the germline ends. The CDR3 DNA is TGCAGCGTTGAAGGGGGGGCCGGGGAGCTGTTTTTT. This codes for CSVEGGAGELFF.

The chain carries TRBV9 and TRBJ2-1; D is ambiguous. Germline CDR1 SGDLS, CDR2 YYNGEE. The CDR3 has 14 amino acids. Between the trimmed V and J ends, which lost 0 bases and 0 bases, there was a span of 4 bases. The CDR3 region has the DNA TGTGCCAGCAGCGTAGTCAGCTCCTACAATGAGCAGTTCTTC. This translates into CASSVVSSYNEQFF. Complete variable domain (other parts from reference TRBV9 and TRBJ2-1): DSGVTQTPKHLITATGQRVTLRCSPRSGDLSVYWYQQSLDQGLQFLIQYYNGEERAKGNILERFSAQQFPDLHSELNLSSLELGDSALYFCASSVVSSYNEQFFGPGTRLTVL.

V gene TRBV11-2 combines with J gene TRBJ2-4, with D tentatively TRBD2 (6 bases). In germline, CDR1 is SGHAT, CDR2 FQNNGV. V gave up 3 bases and J gave up 4 bases, with 13 bases separating them. This CDR3 has 15 residues. The CDR3 loop reads CASSFRRGQKNIQYF. CDR3 sequence (DNA): TGTGCCAGCAGCTTCCGGAGGGGCCAAAAAAACATTCAGTACTTC. Drawing the rest from reference TRBV11-2 and TRBJ2-4, the complete variable domain is EAGVAQSPRYKIIEKRQSVAFWCNPISGHATLYWYQQILGQGPKLLIQFQNNGVVDDSQLPKDRFSAERLKGVDSTLKIQPAKLEDSAVYLCASSFRRGQKNIQYFGAGTRLSVL.

This clone was picked up a small number of times. The rearrangement joins TRBV7-3 to TRBJ2-1, with D possibly TRBD1 on 6 matching bases. The CDR3 sequence is 14 residues long. Trimming pared 3 bases from V and 7 bases from J, leaving 13 bases between. In germline, CDR1 is SGHTA, CDR2 FQGTGA. The CDR3 bases are TGTGCCAGCAGCTTCATTCCGCAGGGGAATGAGCAGTTCTTC. Translated, it gives CASSFIPQGNEQFF.

The rearrangement links TRBV7-9 to TRBJ2-5; 10 bases agree with TRBD2. The CDR3 runs to 15 residues. J was trimmed by 5 bases and V by 5 bases; bases with no gene match: 8. Germline V lookup: CDR1 SEHNR, CDR2 FQNEAQ (reference sequence). The CDR3 protein is CASSPVSGRMETQYF. In nucleotides, the CDR3 is TGTGCCAGCAGCCCTGTTAGCGGGAGGATGGAGACCCAGTACTTC.

The chain combines TRBV30 with TRBJ2-7; 8 bases are shared with TRBD2. The germline CDR1 and CDR2 sequences are GTSNPN and SVGIG (reference sequence). The CDR3 contains 13 residues. After removal of 3 bases from V and 6 bases from J, the junction contained 7 bases not matched to a gene. The CDR3 loop is CAWSSSGSGEQYF. The CDR3 coding sequence is TGTGCCTGGAGCAGCAGCGGGAGCGGCGAGCAGTACTTC.

The V and J genes are TRBV19 and TRBJ1-3, with D uncertain. V was cut by 7 bases and J by 2 bases, with 9 bases left in between. Germline V gene data show CDR1 as LNHDA and CDR2 as SQIVND (reference sequence). The CDR3 loop spans 13 amino acids. CDR3 in amino acids: CASTPHPGNTIYF. CDR3 DNA: TGTGCCAGTACCCCACACCCTGGAAACACCATATATTTT. Supplemented by reference TRBV19 and TRBJ1-3, the full variable domain reads DGGITQSPKYLFRKEGQNVTLSCEQNLNHDAMYWYRQDPGQGLRLIYYSQIVNDFQKGDIAEGYSVSREKKESFPLTVTSAQKNPTAFYLCASTPHPGNTIYFGEGSWLTVV.